A selection of T cell receptor beta chains follows, all from one sample in a study of identical twins. TCRdb re-derived calls from the 5' RACE reads in MiXCR, one entry per CDR3 protein. The sample has about 720,000 distinct CDR3 sequences, 8.5% to 9% seen once. This sample also belongs to another study, concerning yellow fever vaccine responses in identical twins.

The material sequenced was PBMCs. The receptor set was obtained from a woman under 30 in good health. Both conserved end residues are part of each CDR3. The D gene is left open where the match is weak. A clone size is listed for some rows: how often the clone was seen (once, few, many), or a class if it is expanded.

V gene,clone size,J gene,D gene,CDR3 DNA,CDR3 protein
TRBV20-1,NA,TRBJ2-1,TRBD1,TGCAGTGCTAGAGACACCAGGGGGCCATTTTTAGATAATGAGCAGTTCTTC,CSARDTRGPFLDNEQFF
TRBV4-2,NA,TRBJ2-3,TRBD2,TGTGCCAGCAGCCAACCCGGGAGGACCACAGCCACGCAGTATTTT,CASSQPGRTTATQYF
TRBV27,few,TRBJ2-7,NA,TGTGCCAGCAGTCTCTCAGGAACTCACCCAGGGGCCCTATACGAGCAGTACTTC,CASSLSGTHPGALYEQYF
TRBV10-2,NA,TRBJ2-5,TRBD2,TGCGCCAGCAAAGACCTAGCGGGGGTCCAAGAGACCCAGTACTTC,CASKDLAGVQETQYF
TRBV24-1,many,TRBJ1-1,NA,TGTGCCACCAGTGGAGGGGCGCTGGGCACTGAAGCTTTCTTT,CATSGGALGTEAFF
TRBV3-1,NA,TRBJ1-1,NA,TGTGCCAGCAGCCAGGATACAGGGTTTCGTAAAGCTTTCTTT,CASSQDTGFRKAFF
TRBV3-1,NA,TRBJ1-4,TRBD1,TGTGCCAGCAGCCAACAGGGGGCCTCTGAAAAACTGTTTTTT,CASSQQGASEKLFF
TRBV10-3,many,TRBJ2-1,NA,TGTGCCATCAGTGAACCTCTAGCGCCAAGCTCCTACAATGAGCAGTTCTTC,CAISEPLAPSSYNEQFF
TRBV6-2/TRBV6-3,NA,TRBJ1-1,TRBD1,TGTGCCAGCAGAGACAGGGGCGCCGGAGACACTGAAGCTTTCTTT,CASRDRGAGDTEAFF
TRBV27,many,TRBJ2-1,NA,TGTGCCAGCAGTTTATCTACAGCTAATGAGCAGTTCTTC,CASSLSTANEQFF
TRBV15,many,TRBJ2-1,NA,TGTGCCACCAGCAGAGGTGGGGGGTACAATGAGCAGTTCTTC,CATSRGGGYNEQFF
TRBV2,many,TRBJ2-3,TRBD2,TGTGCCAGCTTTCGACTAGCGGGGGGGATAGATACGCAGTATTTT,CASFRLAGGIDTQYF
TRBV7-2,few,TRBJ2-7,NA,TGTGCCAGCAGCTTAACCGACTACTACGAGCAGTACTTC,CASSLTDYYEQYF
TRBV7-2,NA,TRBJ2-7,NA,TGTGCCAGCAGCCCCGGGACCCTGGGAGGAAACGAGCAGTACTTC,CASSPGTLGGNEQYF
TRBV29-1,few,TRBJ2-3,TRBD2,TGCAGCGTTGCACTAGCGGAGCGCACAGATACGCAGTATTTT,CSVALAERTDTQYF
TRBV15,NA,TRBJ2-5,NA,TGTGCCACCCACGAGGGCAGCCAAGAGACCCAGTACTTC,CATHEGSQETQYF
TRBV4-3,few,TRBJ2-7,NA,TGCGCCAGCAGCCGGGACCGCTTCGCGGACGAGCAGTACTTC,CASSRDRFADEQYF
TRBV4-2,few,TRBJ2-7,TRBD2,TGTGCCAGCAGCCTTGGGCGGGGGGGCTTGTACGAGCAGTACTTC,CASSLGRGGLYEQYF